The T cell receptor (beta chain) described here comes from a study of T cells in localized non-small cell lung cancer. The repertoire was sequenced with immunoSEQ multiplex PCR; TCRdb's copy has only in-frame clones and lacks some. Among about 72,000 clones listed, approximately 84% were seen once. Germline CDR1 reads KGHSH; CDR2 reads LQKENI. Trimming cost V 2 bases and J 4 bases, with 8 bases left between them. The CDR3 extends over 13 amino acids. The receptor was isolated from a female donor over 55 with stage I lung adenocarcinoma. Specimen: peripheral blood, collected before any cancer treatment. This chain uses TRBV18 with TRBJ2-5, with D possibly TRBD2 on 5 matching bases. CDR3 loop: CASSPERRETQYF. The CDR3 region has the DNA TGTGCCAGCTCACCAGAGCGGCGAGAGACCCAGTACTTC.